Presented here are 31 T cell receptor beta chains from one specimen sequenced in a study of OX40 agonist ivuxolimab in advanced cancers. The table came from immunoSEQ multiplex PCR; TCRdb's copy has only in-frame clones and leaves some out. The repertoire holds approximately 70,000 clones, around 85% seen once, with roughly 6% in the top ten. Sample: CD4+ or CD8+ T cells sorted from blood, taken in a trial of the OX40 agonist ivuxolimab. These receptors were obtained from an adult with an advanced solid tumor such as melanoma, head and neck, liver or kidney cancer.

This chain uses TRBV5-4 with TRBJ2-1, with 8 bases identical to TRBD2. In germline, CDR1 is SGHNT, CDR2 YYREEE (reference sequence). The CDR3 has 16 amino acids. J lost 0 bases, V lost 2 bases, and 4 bases had no gene match. The CDR3 sequence is CASSLQRGGSYNEQFF. DNA of the CDR3: TGTGCCAGCAGCTTACAACGGGGGGGCTCCTACAATGAGCAGTTCTTC.

The chain joins TRBV6-5 to TRBJ1-1; D gene unclear. V dropped 6 bases and J dropped 5 bases, with 7 bases sitting between them. The germline V gene has CDR1 MNHEY and CDR2 SVGAGI. The CDR3 consists of 11 residues. DNA for the CDR3: TGTGCCAGCAGGCGGGGTACTGAAGCTTTCTTT. Translated: CASRRGTEAFF.

The V and J genes are TRBV5-1 and TRBJ2-2, with TRBD1 matching over 7 bases. V lost 5 bases, J lost 4 bases, and 5 bases stayed unmatched. The CDR3 totals 14 residues. Germline V gives CDR1 SGHRS, CDR2 YFSETQ. Here the CDR3 DNA reads TGCGCCAGCAGAGGGACAGTAATCACCGGGGAGCTGTTTTTT. Translation gives CASRGTVITGELFF.

This clone was detected many times. The rearrangement joins TRBV30 to TRBJ1-1; the D gene is possibly TRBD1 (6 bases). Germline V gene data show CDR1 as GTSNPN and CDR2 as SVGIG (reference sequence). V lost 8 bases and J lost 0, with 7 bases in between. The CDR3 totals 11 residues. CDR3 bases: TGTGCCCACAGGGTGAACACTGAAGCTTTCTTT. Its protein is CAHRVNTEAFF.

This chain uses TRBV5-1 with TRBJ2-1; D may correspond to TRBD1 or TRBD2 (5 bases each). Germline CDR1 SGHRS, CDR2 YFSETQ. Trimming pared 4 bases from V and 4 bases from J, leaving 18 bases between. This CDR3 has 16 residues. The CDR3 is CASSRNFGAGYNEQFF. Here the CDR3 DNA reads TGCGCCAGCAGCCGAAACTTCGGGGCAGGGTACAATGAGCAGTTCTTC.

This sequence joins TRBV5-1 and TRBJ1-1, with a possible D match to TRBD1 (6 bases). This CDR3 is built from 14 residues. Germline V CDR1 and CDR2: SGHRS, YFSETQ. V was clipped by 0 bases and J by 5 bases, with 11 bases between them. The CDR3: CASSLEGGRTEAFF. CDR3 coding DNA: TGCGCCAGCAGCTTGGAAGGGGGGAGAACTGAAGCTTTCTTT.

The gene calls are TRBV19 and TRBJ1-3; D gene ambiguous. Trimming took 7 bases from V and 3 from J, leaving 22 bases between them. The germline V gene has CDR1 LNHDA and CDR2 SQIVND (reference sequence). The CDR3 length is 17 residues. The CDR3 DNA reads as TGTGCCAGTACTAAAATCGGAATGCCCCTGGGTGGAAACACCATATATTTT. Translating it yields CASTKIGMPLGGNTIYF.

This chain uses TRBV19 with TRBJ1-1, with D tentatively TRBD1 (6 bases). Germline V gives CDR1 LNHDA, CDR2 SQIVND (reference sequence). Trimming pared 3 bases from V and 7 bases from J, leaving 15 bases between. The CDR3 extends over 14 amino acids. The CDR3 DNA reads TGTGCCAGTAGTATTGTCCGGGGGCAGGGTGAAGCTTTCTTT. This gives the protein CASSIVRGQGEAFF.

V is TRBV5-1 and J is TRBJ2-5; 7 nucleotides match TRBD2. The J call could be wrong; TRBJ2-7 is a better fit for the DNA end. Germline assignment: CDR1 SGHRS and CDR2 YFSETQ. The CDR3 is 15 amino acids. The CDR3 region is CASSSSGKETYEQYF. The CDR3 nucleotides are TGCGCCAGCAGCTCGAGCGGGAAGGAGACCTACGAGCAGTACTTC.

The chain couples TRBV15 to TRBJ1-3, with D hard to call. The V gene lost 1 base and the J gene lost 8 bases, with 9 bases spanning the gap. The CDR3 totals 13 residues. In germline, CDR1 is LNHNV, CDR2 YYDKDF (reference sequence). The CDR3 reads CATSRGRDYTIYF. CDR3 nucleotides: TGTGCCACCAGCAGAGGAAGGGATTACACCATATATTTT.

The chain couples TRBV29-1 to TRBJ1-2, with 7 nucleotides matching TRBD1. Losses at the gene ends were 6 bases for V and 3 bases for J; bases not matched to a gene: 7. The CDR3 runs to 13 residues. Germline values: CDR1 SQVTM, CDR2 ANQGSEA. CDR3 nucleotide sequence: TGCAGCGTCTCAAGGGGGCGCGACTATGGCTACACCTTC. Translating gives CSVSRGRDYGYTF.

The rearrangement joins TRBV9 to TRBJ2-5; 8 bases map to TRBD2. This CDR3 comprises 16 residues. Losses at the gene ends were 2 bases for V and 5 bases for J; bases not matched to a gene: 11. Germline assignment: CDR1 SGDLS and CDR2 YYNGEE. Here the CDR3 reads CASSVTGGPSWETQYF. The CDR3 nucleotides are TGTGCCAGCAGCGTCACGGGAGGGCCCTCGTGGGAGACCCAGTACTTC.

This clone was observed a few times. The gene calls are TRBV18 and TRBJ2-1; D unresolved. The germline gives CDR1 KGHSH, CDR2 LQKENI. The CDR3 contains 16 residues. The V and J ends lost 3 bases and 4 bases respectively, with 16 bases between them. CDR3 region: CASSPVGSILYNEQFF. In DNA, the CDR3 is TGTGCCAGCTCACCTGTAGGGTCTATCCTTTACAATGAGCAGTTCTTC.

The CDR3 reads CASSLGGRFATEAFF. Written as DNA, the CDR3 is TGTGCCAGCAGCTTGGGGGGGAGGTTTGCCACTGAAGCTTTCTTT. The rearrangement uses TRBV5-8 and TRBJ1-1, with a possible D match to TRBD1 (5 bases). The CDR3 runs 15 residues. CDR1 is SGHTS and CDR2 is YDEGEE in the germline V gene. Trimming shortened V by 0 bases and J by 4 bases, and 13 bases separated the two germline ends.

J is TRBJ2-5 and V is TRBV11-2, with D perhaps matching TRBD1 or TRBD2 (6 bases each). Trimming left V 0 bases short and J 2 bases short, with 13 bases between. Germline lookup yields CDR1 SGHAT and CDR2 FQNNGV. The CDR3 contains 16 residues. This CDR3 reads CASSLEGGAYQETQYF. The CDR3 DNA is TGTGCCAGCAGCTTAGAGGGGGGCGCTTATCAAGAGACCCAGTACTTC.

This clone showed up just once. This rearrangement joins TRBV7-8 to TRBJ2-3; TRBD2 matches at 11 bases. The CDR3 is 15 amino acids. J lost 5 bases, V lost 5 bases, and 6 bases had no gene match. The V gene's germline CDR1 is SGHVS and CDR2 FQNEAQ. This CDR3 reads CASSELAGAEDTQYF. The CDR3 DNA is TGTGCCAGCAGCGAACTAGCGGGAGCCGAAGATACGCAGTATTTT.

The chain uses TRBV6-4 and TRBJ1-6, with D maybe TRBD1 (5 bases). CDR1 MRHNA and CDR2 SNTAGT come from the germline V gene. The V end was cut by 6 bases, the J end by 7 bases, with 13 bases between. The CDR3 spans 14 residues. DNA for the CDR3: TGTGCCAGCAGCCGGGACTTAGGAAATTCACCCCTCCACTTT. Translated: CASSRDLGNSPLHF.

With regard to this clone: One junction end does not reproduce the germline sequence, and a read error may be involved. Other DNA variants within this sample encode the same CDR3. V gene TRBV25-1 combines with J gene TRBJ1-3; 7 positions agree with TRBD1. This CDR3 comprises 15 residues. The germline V gene has CDR1 MGHDK and CDR2 SYGVNS. The CDR3 region is CASSPSGGSGNTIYF. CDR3 DNA: TGCGCCAGCAGTCCATCAGGGGGCTCTGGAAACACCATATATTTT.

This clone was picked up a small number of times. The chain recombines TRBV27 with TRBJ1-5; D is uncertain. Trimming removed 0 bases at V and 4 bases at J, with 10 bases between. In germline, CDR1 is MNHEY, CDR2 SMNVEV (reference sequence). The CDR3 consists of 15 residues. As DNA, the CDR3 is TGTGCCAGCAGTTTATCCTTTATCGGGAATCAGCCCCAGCATTTT. It encodes CASSLSFIGNQPQHF.

The DNA for the CDR3 is TGTGCCAGCAGCTTTACAGGGACCTATGGCTACACCTTC. Translation: CASSFTGTYGYTF. The J gene is TRBJ1-2, the V gene TRBV7-9; D may be TRBD1 (6 bases). This CDR3 spans 13 amino acids. V lost 3 bases and J lost 4, with 9 bases in between. Germline CDR1 is SEHNR and CDR2 is FQNEAQ (reference sequence). The variable domain in full, with the rest retrieved from reference TRBV7-9 and TRBJ1-2, is DTGVSQNPRHKITKRGQNVTFRCDPISEHNRLYWYRQTLGQGPEFLTYFQNEAQLEKSRLLSDRFSAERPKGSFSTLEIQRTEQGDSAMYLCASSFTGTYGYTFGSGTRLTVV.

The chain is built from TRBV7-6 and TRBJ2-2; D possibly corresponds to TRBD2 (7 bases). The germline CDR1 and CDR2 sequences are SGHVS and FNYEAQ. The CDR3 loop spans 19 amino acids. V gave up 5 bases and J gave up 3 bases, with 25 bases separating them. CDR3 nucleotide sequence: TGTGCCAGCAGCCCTAGGGCCGGCCCAGGGGAGGGGGACACCGGGGAGCTGTTTTTT. It yields the protein CASSPRAGPGEGDTGELFF.

This chain uses TRBV10-2 with TRBJ1-4; D might be TRBD1 (6 bases). Germline V gene sequence: CDR1 WSHSY, CDR2 SAAADI. CDR3 length: 14 amino acids. V lost 6 bases to trimming and J lost 8 bases, with 16 bases between them. The CDR3 DNA sequence: TGCGCCAGCAGCCCAGGGGTTGTGTGGGAAAAACTGTTTTTT. Its translation is CASSPGVVWEKLFF.

The J gene is TRBJ2-7, the V gene TRBV25-1; D may correspond to TRBD1 or TRBD2 (5 bases each). This CDR3 comprises 14 residues. CDR1 and CDR2 from the germline V gene are MGHDK and SYGVNS. Trimming cost V 5 bases and J 2 bases, with 13 bases left between them. The CDR3 spells CASSPRDGTYEQYF. The CDR3 DNA is TGTGCCAGCAGTCCCCGGGACGGAACCTACGAGCAGTACTTC.

The V call is TRBV4-2, the J call TRBJ2-7; TRBD1 matches 8 bases. CDR1 LGHNA and CDR2 YNFKEQ come from the germline V gene. The CDR3 spans 15 residues. The J segment lost 6 bases and the V segment lost 3 bases, leaving 10 bases of the junction unmatched. The CDR3 spells CASSHHGTGPLEQYF. The DNA of the CDR3 is TGTGCCAGCAGCCATCACGGGACAGGACCCCTCGAGCAGTACTTC.

The rearrangement uses TRBV7-3 and TRBJ1-1; D gene uncertain. Germline V gives CDR1 SGHTA, CDR2 FQGTGA. This CDR3 region has 13 residues. Trimming shortened V by 2 bases and J by 10 bases, and 14 bases separated the two germline ends. CDR3 sequence (DNA): TGTGCCAGCAGCTTAGATGACGGGCGTAGAGCTTTCTTT. Translating gives CASSLDDGRRAFF. Based on the CDR3 plus reference TRBV7-3 and TRBJ1-1, the full variable domain is GAGVSQTPSNKVTEKGKYVELRCDPISGHTALYWYRQSLGQGPEFLIYFQGTGAADDSGLPNDRFFAVRPEGSVSTLKIQRTERGDSAVYLCASSLDDGRRAFFGQGTRLTVV.

The chain recombines TRBV6-5 with TRBJ2-7; the D gene is possibly TRBD2 (7 bases). Germline V gene sequence: CDR1 MNHEY, CDR2 SVGAGI. V lost 0 bases, J lost 5 bases, and 17 bases lay in between. The CDR3 totals 16 residues. The CDR3 nucleotides read TGTGCCAGCAGTTACTCGAAATGGGGGGGCATCAACGAGCAGTACTTC. Protein: CASSYSKWGGINEQYF.

The table lists this clone with a few counts. This chain joins TRBV5-4 and TRBJ2-7, with D hard to call. CDR1 is SGHNT, CDR2 YYREEE, per germline (reference sequence). This CDR3 is built from 11 residues. The V end was cut by 4 bases, the J end by 8 bases, with 10 bases between. CDR3 protein: CASSMSMKQYF. The CDR3 DNA reads TGTGCCAGCAGCATGTCTATGAAGCAGTACTTC.

The gene calls are TRBV19 and TRBJ1-2, with a possible D match to TRBD1 (6 bases). CDR1 is LNHDA and CDR2 is SQIVND in the germline V gene (reference sequence). Deletions cut 7 bases from V and 2 bases from J, with 14 bases between. The CDR3 contains 14 residues. In nucleotides, the CDR3 is TGTGCCAGTACACGGACAGCGCTCAACTATGGCTACACCTTC. The encoded protein is CASTRTALNYGYTF.

V gene TRBV7-2 combines with J gene TRBJ2-1, with 7 positions matching TRBD1. The CDR3 has 14 amino acids. Germline CDR1 SGHTA, CDR2 FQGNSA. V was clipped by 5 bases and J by 2 bases; unmatched bases: 3. As DNA, the CDR3 is TGTGCCAGCAGCCCACAGGGGACCTACAATGAGCAGTTCTTC. Translation: CASSPQGTYNEQFF.

V gene TRBV29-1 combines with J gene TRBJ1-2; TRBD1 matches at 9 bases. The CDR3 is 12 residues long. Germline V gene sequence: CDR1 SQVTM, CDR2 ANQGSEA. DNA for the CDR3: TGCACCACCTTTAGGACAGGGGATGGCTACACCTTC. Protein product: CTTFRTGDGYTF. The full variable domain, in which reference TRBV29-1 and TRBJ1-2 provide the parts outside the CDR3, is SAVISQKPSRDICQRGTSLTIQCQVDSQVTMMFWYRQQPGQSLTLIATANQGSEATYESGFVIDKFPISRPNLTFSTLTVSNMSPEDSSIYLCTTFRTGDGYTFGSGTRLTVV.

The chain has TRBV28 and TRBJ1-2; D is unresolved. The germline gives CDR1 MDHEN, CDR2 SYDVKM. This CDR3 region has 12 residues. V was trimmed by 5 bases and J by 0 bases, leaving 4 bases between them. CDR3 sequence reads: CASSPSNYGYTF. CDR3 nucleotide sequence: TGTGCCAGCAGTCCATCTAACTATGGCTACACCTTC.